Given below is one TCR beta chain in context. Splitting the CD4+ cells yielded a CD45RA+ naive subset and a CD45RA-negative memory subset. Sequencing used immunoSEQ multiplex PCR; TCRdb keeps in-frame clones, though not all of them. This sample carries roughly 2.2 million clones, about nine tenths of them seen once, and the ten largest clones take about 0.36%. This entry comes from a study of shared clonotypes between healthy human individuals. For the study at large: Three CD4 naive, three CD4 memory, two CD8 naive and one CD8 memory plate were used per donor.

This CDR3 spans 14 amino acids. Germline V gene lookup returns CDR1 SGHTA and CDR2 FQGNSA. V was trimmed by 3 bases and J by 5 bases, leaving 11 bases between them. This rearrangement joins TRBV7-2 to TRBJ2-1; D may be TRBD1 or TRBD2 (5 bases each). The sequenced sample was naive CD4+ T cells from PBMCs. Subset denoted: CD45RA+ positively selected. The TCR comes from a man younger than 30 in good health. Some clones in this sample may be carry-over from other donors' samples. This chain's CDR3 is CASSFFRENNEQFF. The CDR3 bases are TGTGCCAGCAGCTTTTTCAGGGAGAACAATGAGCAGTTCTTC.